Each of the 29 T cell receptor beta chains below was sequenced from the same sample in a study of blood T cell repertoires in COVID-19. Sequenced by immunoSEQ multiplex PCR; TCRdb stores in-frame clones only, minus some. The data hold more than 250,000 clones, with roughly nine tenths observed a single time. Sequencing was done on a sample of peripheral blood. The receptor set was obtained from a man younger than 30 who had recovered from COVID-19.

The V gene is TRBV6-4, the J gene TRBJ2-1, with 9 bases that match TRBD1. Trimming at V came to 6 bases and at J to 15 bases, leaving 6 bases not matched to a gene. The germline CDR1 and CDR2 sequences are MRHNA and SNTAGT. CDR3 size: 11 residues. The CDR3 protein is CASSLRQGVFF. CDR3 nucleotides: TGTGCCAGCAGCTTAAGACAGGGGGTGTTCTTC.

The chain has TRBV10-2 and TRBJ1-1; no reliable D call. The CDR3 totals 11 residues. V was cut by 4 bases and J by 8 bases, with 8 bases left in between. Germline V gene sequence: CDR1 WSHSY, CDR2 SAAADI. CDR3 protein: CASSGGIEAFF. DNA for the CDR3: TGCGCCAGCAGTGGAGGCATCGAAGCTTTCTTT.

This chain uses TRBV7-2 with TRBJ1-2; 7 bases fit TRBD1. CDR3 size: 14 residues. V was pared by 5 bases and J by 3 bases, with 6 bases of the junction left unmatched. Germline V gene data show CDR1 as SGHTA and CDR2 as FQGNSA. CDR3 sequence reads: CASSATGTDYGYTF. CDR3 DNA sequence: TGTGCCAGCAGCGCCACCGGGACAGACTATGGCTACACCTTC.

This chain joins TRBV4-1 and TRBJ2-7; TRBD2 agrees at 8 bases. After removal of 4 bases from V and 3 bases from J, the junction contained 8 bases not matched to a gene. The CDR3 is 15 residues long. Per germline, CDR1 MGHRA and CDR2 YSYEKL. This CDR3 reads CASSLASGTSYEQYF. DNA of the CDR3: TGCGCCAGCAGCCTAGCTTCCGGGACTAGCTACGAGCAGTACTTC.

The V call is TRBV6-5, the J call TRBJ2-7; TRBD1 matches 8 bases. V gave up 6 bases and J gave up 0 bases; unmatched junction bases: 4. The CDR3 totals 14 residues. The germline CDR1 and CDR2 sequences are MNHEY and SVGAGI. CDR3 in amino acids: CASRRQGSSYEQYF. DNA for the CDR3: TGTGCCAGCAGAAGACAGGGGAGCTCCTACGAGCAGTACTTC.

The chain couples TRBV13 to TRBJ2-2, with D tentatively TRBD1 (5 bases). This CDR3 is built from 14 residues. Looked up from germline, CDR1 is PRHDT and CDR2 is FYEKMQ (reference sequence). Trimming took off 7 bases at V and 6 bases at J, with 15 bases between the two ends. CDR3 nucleotides: TGTGCCAGCATCCTCTTAGGGGCAGCCGGGGAGCTGTTTTTT. This sequence encodes CASILLGAAGELFF.

This clone showed up just once. This sequence joins TRBV24-1 and TRBJ2-1; TRBD2 agrees at 8 bases. The germline CDR1 and CDR2 sequences are KGHDR and SFDVKD. This CDR3 spans 17 amino acids. With V trimmed by 4 bases and J by 0 bases, 7 bases remained unmatched. The CDR3 bases are TGTGCCACCAGTGAAGGGACTAGTACAAGCTCCTACAATGAGCAGTTCTTC. As protein: CATSEGTSTSSYNEQFF.

This chain connects TRBV7-2 to TRBJ1-1; 9 positions match TRBD1. J gave up 7 bases and V 5 bases, and 8 bases lay outside the gene matches. Per germline, CDR1 SGHTA and CDR2 FQGNSA. The CDR3 length is 14 residues. The CDR3 region is CASSRPGTGIEAFF. Written as DNA, the CDR3 is TGTGCCAGCAGCCGCCCCGGGACAGGGATTGAAGCTTTCTTT.

CDR3 loop: CASSNLHSGSQETQYF. The CDR3 DNA follows: TGTGCCAGCAGCAACCTCCATAGCGGGTCTCAAGAGACCCAGTACTTC. The V gene is TRBV3-1 (or the pseudogene TRBV3-2), the J gene TRBJ2-5, with 7 bases aligning to TRBD2. V lost 5 bases, J lost 2 bases, and 11 bases stayed unmatched. Germline V gene data show CDR1 as LGHDT and CDR2 as YNNKEL (reference sequence). This CDR3 region has 16 residues.

This clone was recorded only once. CDR3 coding DNA: TGTGCAAGTCGCTCTAACCATCGGGGATCTGGGGCCAACGTCCTGACTTTC. Its translation: CASRSNHRGSGANVLTF. This rearrangement joins TRBV12-2 to TRBJ2-6; TRBD2, the D gene given by the table, was not confirmed from the DNA. TRBV12-2 constitutes a pseudogene. The CDR3 totals 17 residues.

The J gene is TRBJ2-2, the V gene TRBV28, with D possibly matching TRBD1 (6 bases). V shed 6 bases and J shed 5 bases, with 10 bases lying between them. The CDR3 sequence is 13 residues long. Germline CDR1 reads MDHEN; CDR2 reads SYDVKM. CDR3 DNA sequence: TGTGCCAGCAGCTCAGGGGATACCGGGGAGCTGTTTTTT. This translates into CASSSGDTGELFF.

V and J are TRBV19 and TRBJ2-5; 11 nucleotides agree with TRBD2. Germline V lookup: CDR1 LNHDA, CDR2 SQIVND (reference sequence). The V segment lost 5 bases and the J segment 2 bases; nucleotides outside the gene matches: 10. The CDR3 has 17 amino acids. As DNA, the CDR3 is TGTGCCAGTAGTCCCCGAGGGATAGCGGGAGGGCAAGAGACCCAGTACTTC. This translates into CASSPRGIAGGQETQYF.

The chain joins TRBV3-1 (or the pseudogene TRBV3-2) to TRBJ1-1; D gene unclear. V was trimmed by 5 bases and J by 3 bases, leaving 4 bases between them. In germline, CDR1 is LGHDT, CDR2 YNNKEL (reference sequence). The CDR3 consists of 11 residues. The CDR3 DNA reads TGTGCCAGCAGCTATTACACTGAAGCTTTCTTT. Its translation: CASSYYTEAFF.

This clone was seen a handful of times. The chain links TRBV27 to TRBJ2-7, with a possible D match to TRBD1 (6 bases). V lost 7 bases and J 4 bases, leaving 14 bases between the germline ends. The CDR3 spans 13 residues. CDR1 MNHEY and CDR2 SMNVEV come from the germline V gene (reference sequence). CDR3 bases: TGTGCCAGCAAAGGACAGACACTGTACGAGCAGTACTTC. Encoded protein: CASKGQTLYEQYF.

The J gene is TRBJ1-1, the V gene TRBV30, with D uncertain. The germline V gene encodes CDR1 GTSNPN and CDR2 SVGIG (reference sequence). Trimming removed 3 bases at V and 1 base at J, with 9 bases between. CDR3 length equals 13 residues. CDR3 in amino acids: CAWRARGNTEAFF. CDR3 nucleotides: TGTGCCTGGAGGGCCCGGGGGAACACTGAAGCTTTCTTT. The variable domain in full, completed from reference TRBV30 and TRBJ1-1, reads SQTIHQWPATLVQPVGSPLSLECTVEGTSNPNLYWYRQAAGRGLQLLFYSVGIGQISSEVPQNLSASRPQDRQFILSSKKLLLSDSGFYLCAWRARGNTEAFFGQGTRLTVV.

The chain has TRBV3-1 (or the pseudogene TRBV3-2) and TRBJ2-2; D might be TRBD1 (7 bases). The CDR3 sequence is 15 residues long. Germline lookup yields CDR1 LGHDT and CDR2 YNNKEL (reference sequence). V dropped 4 bases and J dropped 3 bases, with 12 bases sitting between them. In nucleotides, the CDR3 is TGTGCCAGCAGCCCGGTCAGGGGGGACACCGGGGAGCTGTTTTTT. The encoded protein is CASSPVRGDTGELFF.

The CDR3 here is CATSREDRGYGYTF. CDR3 DNA: TGTGCCACCAGCAGAGAGGATCGGGGCTATGGCTACACCTTC. This chain joins TRBV15 and TRBJ1-2; D call uncertain. Per germline, CDR1 LNHNV and CDR2 YYDKDF (reference sequence). V was shortened by 0 bases and J by 4 bases, with 9 bases between the two germline ends. The CDR3 totals 14 residues.

The chain joins TRBV6-2 or TRBV6-3 to TRBJ2-7, with 10 bases that match TRBD1. The CDR3 loop spans 16 amino acids. Germline loops: CDR1 MNHEY, CDR2 SVGEGT. V lost 0 bases, J lost 3 bases, and 5 bases stayed unmatched. CDR3: CASSYSPGQGFYEQYF. CDR3 bases: TGTGCCAGCAGTTACTCGCCGGGACAGGGGTTCTACGAGCAGTACTTC.

This clone was counted once. Other DNA sequences of this sample code for an identical CDR3. This rearrangement joins TRBV5-4 to TRBJ2-3, with D possibly being TRBD2 (6 bases). The V gene's germline CDR1 is SGHNT and CDR2 YYREEE (reference sequence). V was cut by 4 bases and J by 3 bases, with 9 bases left in between. The CDR3 covers 13 residues. The chain's CDR3 is CASSLAGTDTQYF. The CDR3, as DNA: TGTGCCAGCAGCCTTGCGGGAACAGATACGCAGTATTTT. Full variable domain (outside the CDR3, taken from reference TRBV5-4 and TRBJ2-3): ETGVTQSPTHLIKTRGQQVTLRCSSQSGHNTVSWYQQALGQGPQFIFQYYREEENGRGNFPPRFSGLQFPNYSSELNVNALELDDSALYLCASSLAGTDTQYFGPGTRLTVL.

This clone was detected only once. V and J are TRBV7-9 and TRBJ2-7; no clear D. Per the germline V gene, CDR1 is SEHNR and CDR2 is FQNEAQ (reference sequence). V lost 5 bases, J lost 4 bases, and 9 bases lay in between. This CDR3 has 12 amino acids. CDR3 nucleotides: TGTGCCAGCAGCCCTTTACATTACGAGCAGTACTTC. Amino acid sequence: CASSPLHYEQYF.

This sequence joins TRBV19 and TRBJ2-1, with D tentatively TRBD2 (5 bases). V lost 3 bases and J lost 5, with 11 bases in between. There are 14 residues in the CDR3. CDR1 LNHDA and CDR2 SQIVND come from the germline V gene (reference sequence). CDR3 sequence: CASSIQAADNEQFF. The CDR3 DNA reads TGTGCCAGTAGTATCCAAGCGGCCGACAATGAGCAGTTCTTC.

The chain carries TRBV2 and TRBJ2-7; D is ambiguous. The V end was cut by 3 bases, the J end by 0 bases, with 12 bases between. Germline values: CDR1 SNHLY, CDR2 FYNNEI. This CDR3 region has 15 residues. CDR3 sequence: CASSDPLHSSYEQYF. CDR3 coding DNA: TGTGCCAGCAGTGACCCGCTACACAGCTCCTACGAGCAGTACTTC.

CDR3 DNA: TGTGCCAGTAGTACAGAGACAGGTAAGGGCACTGAAGCTTTCTTT. Translating it yields CASSTETGKGTEAFF. V and J are TRBV19 and TRBJ1-1; a possible D gene is TRBD1 (6 bases). The V and J ends lost 4 bases and 4 bases respectively, with 16 bases between them. The CDR3 is 15 residues long. Germline V gene data show CDR1 as LNHDA and CDR2 as SQIVND (reference sequence). Complete variable domain (other parts from reference TRBV19 and TRBJ1-1): DGGITQSPKYLFRKEGQNVTLSCEQNLNHDAMYWYRQDPGQGLRLIYYSQIVNDFQKGDIAEGYSVSREKKESFPLTVTSAQKNPTAFYLCASSTETGKGTEAFFGQGTRLTVV.

J is TRBJ2-3 and V is TRBV11-3; D is unclear. With 0 bases removed from V and 3 bases from J, the gap between germline ends came to 4 bases. The germline V gene has CDR1 SGHNT and CDR2 YENEEA. The CDR3 is 13 amino acids. CDR3 nucleotide sequence: TGTGCCAGCAGCTTAGATCAAACAGATACGCAGTATTTT. This encodes CASSLDQTDTQYF.

A single count supports this clone. The chain has TRBV6-5 and TRBJ2-7; 12 bases match TRBD1. Trimming cost V 7 bases and J 9 bases; bases outside gene matches: 7. Germline V CDR1 and CDR2: MNHEY, SVGAGI. The CDR3 contains 13 residues. The CDR3 coding sequence is TGTGCCAGCACTCGGGACAGGGGGCTTAGGCAGTACTTC. As protein: CASTRDRGLRQYF.

The chain employs TRBV5-1 and TRBJ2-1, with 10 nucleotides matching TRBD1. The CDR3 is 15 amino acids. CDR1 SGHRS and CDR2 YFSETQ come from the germline V gene. Trimming cost V 0 bases and J 7 bases; bases outside gene matches: 4. CDR3 sequence: CASSLGQGARNEQFF. CDR3 sequence (DNA): TGCGCCAGCAGCTTGGGACAGGGGGCGAGAAATGAGCAGTTCTTC.

V gene TRBV5-5 combines with J gene TRBJ2-2; 8 nucleotides line up with TRBD1. Germline values: CDR1 SGHKS, CDR2 YYEKEE (reference sequence). V shed 8 bases and J 1 base; nucleotides not matched to a gene: 10. The CDR3 extends over 16 amino acids. As DNA, the CDR3 is TGTGCCAGTTCCCTCGGCGGGACAGGGAACACCGGGGAGCTGTTTTTT. Translated, it gives CASSLGGTGNTGELFF.

The chain recombines TRBV11-2 with TRBJ2-3, with TRBD2 as a possible D gene (7 bases). CDR1 SGHAT and CDR2 FQNNGV come from the germline V gene. Trimming pared 2 bases from V and 4 bases from J, leaving 22 bases between. CDR3 size: 18 residues. CDR3 DNA sequence: TGTGCCAGCAGCTTACCTCAGGAGGGAGGGGGGGTCCCAGATACGCAGTATTTT. This gives the protein CASSLPQEGGGVPDTQYF.

V is TRBV18 and J is TRBJ2-5, with 12 bases matching TRBD2. The J segment lost 5 bases and the V segment lost 3 bases, leaving 7 bases of the junction unmatched. Germline CDR1 and CDR2: KGHSH and LQKENI. CDR3 size: 16 residues. CDR3 protein: CASSPTRTSGRETQYF. The CDR3 nucleotides are TGTGCCAGCTCACCGACCCGAACTAGCGGGAGGGAGACCCAGTACTTC.